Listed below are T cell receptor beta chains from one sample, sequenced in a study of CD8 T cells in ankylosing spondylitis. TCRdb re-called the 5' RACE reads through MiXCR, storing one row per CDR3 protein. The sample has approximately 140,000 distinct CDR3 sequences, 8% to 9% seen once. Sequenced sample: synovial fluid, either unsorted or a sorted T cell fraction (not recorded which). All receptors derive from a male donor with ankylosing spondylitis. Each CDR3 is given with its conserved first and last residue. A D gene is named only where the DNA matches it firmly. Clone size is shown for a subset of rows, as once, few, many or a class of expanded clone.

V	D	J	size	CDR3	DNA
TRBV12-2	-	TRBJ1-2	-	CASRSGALIKTGYTF	TGTGCAAGTCGCTCAGGGGCCCTGATAAAGACTGGCTACACCTTC
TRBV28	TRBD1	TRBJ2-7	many	CASSSGQDSSYEQYF	TGTGCCAGCAGTTCCGGACAGGACAGCTCCTACGAGCAGTACTTC
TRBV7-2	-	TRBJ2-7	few	CASSLVYGGANEQYF	TGTGCCAGCAGCTTAGTGTACGGGGGAGCCAACGAGCAGTACTTC
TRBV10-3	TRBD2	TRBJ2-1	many	CAIRGTSGRLYNEQFF	TGTGCCATCAGGGGGACTAGCGGGAGGCTCTACAATGAGCAGTTCTTC
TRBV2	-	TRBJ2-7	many	CASSGGISYEQYF	TGTGCCAGCAGTGGCGGGATCTCCTACGAGCAGTACTTC
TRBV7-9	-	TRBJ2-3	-	CASSFSLVGDTQYF	TGTGCCAGCAGTTTTAGCTTGGTCGGAGATACGCAGTATTTT
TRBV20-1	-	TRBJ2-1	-	CSATSYYRESSYNEQFF	TGCAGTGCCACTTCTTATTACAGGGAGAGCTCCTACAATGAGCAGTTCTTC
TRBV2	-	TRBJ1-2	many	CASTGPGGGYTF	TGTGCCAGCACCGGCCCGGGGGGTGGCTACACCTTC
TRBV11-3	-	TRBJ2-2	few	CASSAQGGAGELFF	TGTGCCAGCAGCGCTCAGGGTGGTGCGGGGGAGCTGTTTTTT
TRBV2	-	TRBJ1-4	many	CASREVFGRGKLFF	TGTGCCAGCCGTGAGGTTTTCGGTAGAGGAAAACTGTTTTTT
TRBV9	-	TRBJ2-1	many	CASSVARPAGGEQFF	TGTGCCAGCAGCGTAGCTCGGCCTGCTGGTGGTGAGCAGTTCTTC
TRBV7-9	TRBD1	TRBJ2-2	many	CASRDNRGRDTGELFF	TGTGCCAGCAGGGATAACAGGGGTCGGGACACCGGGGAGCTGTTTTTT
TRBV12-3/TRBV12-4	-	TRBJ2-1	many	CASSFGGRDNEQFF	TGTGCCAGCAGTTTTGGGGGTAGGGACAATGAGCAGTTCTTC
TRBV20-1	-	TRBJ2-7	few	CSASGPPSYEQYF	TGCAGTGCTAGCGGACCCCCTTCCTACGAGCAGTACTTC
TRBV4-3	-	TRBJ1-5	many	CASSQEVGQPQHF	TGCGCCAGCAGCCAAGAGGTTGGACAGCCCCAGCATTTT
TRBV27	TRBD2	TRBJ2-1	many	CASSFLGTSHHNEQFF	TGTGCCAGCAGTTTCCTCGGGACTAGCCATCACAATGAGCAGTTCTTC
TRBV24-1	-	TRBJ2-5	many	CATSYRDGETQYF	TGTGCCACCAGTTACAGGGATGGAGAGACCCAGTACTTC
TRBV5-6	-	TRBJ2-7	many	CASSAGFREQYF	TGTGCCAGCAGCGCTGGGTTTAGAGAGCAGTACTTC